Below, 26 T cell receptor beta chains from the same sample are listed, as sequenced in a study of cytomegalovirus exposure and HLA in healthy donors. Researchers ran the PCR with 60 Vbeta and 13 Jbeta primers. Generated by immunoSEQ multiplex PCR, the TCRdb table keeps only in-frame clones and is missing some. The data contain roughly 170,000 clones, roughly 80% of them singletons. Material: PBMCs. The receptors were sampled from a woman aged 50 to 65 in good health and CMV-seropositive.

The chain couples TRBV6-1 to TRBJ2-1, with D perhaps TRBD2 (6 bases). This CDR3 has 14 residues. V dropped 4 bases and J dropped 9 bases, with 16 bases sitting between them. Germline values: CDR1 MNHNS, CDR2 SASEGT. This chain's CDR3 is CASSVPSDLGEQFF. The CDR3 DNA is TGTGCCAGCAGTGTCCCTAGCGACCTCGGTGAGCAGTTCTTC.

V usage is TRBV18 and J usage is TRBJ1-1, with D perhaps matching TRBD1 (6 bases). V dropped 0 bases and J dropped 4 bases, with 9 bases sitting between them. Germline V lookup: CDR1 KGHSH, CDR2 LQKENI. The CDR3 is 14 amino acids. CDR3 in amino acids: CASSPPQGATEAFF. The CDR3 coding sequence is TGTGCCAGCTCACCACCACAGGGTGCCACTGAAGCTTTCTTT.

This rearrangement joins TRBV5-1 to TRBJ2-2, with TRBD2 matching over 13 bases. This CDR3 has 17 amino acids. From germline, CDR1 is SGHRS and CDR2 YFSETQ. With V trimmed by 0 bases and J by 4 bases, 3 bases remained unmatched. As DNA, the CDR3 is TGCGCCAGCAGCTTGGAGGGACTAGCGGGGACCACCGGGGAGCTGTTTTTT. It encodes CASSLEGLAGTTGELFF.

This chain uses TRBV6-5 with TRBJ1-1, with 7 bases lining up with TRBD1. The germline gives CDR1 MNHEY, CDR2 SVGAGI. The CDR3 covers 13 residues. V was clipped by 10 bases and J by 1 base; unmatched bases: 6. In DNA, the CDR3 is TGTGCCACCGGCCGGGACAGGAACACTGAAGCTTTCTTT. Its translation is CATGRDRNTEAFF.

The chain joins TRBV21-1 to TRBJ2-5; TRBD1, as called in the table, went unchecked against the DNA. TRBV21-1 is tagged as a pseudogene. The CDR3 runs 16 residues. The CDR3 here is CASSSRDRGDQETQYF. CDR3 DNA: TGTGCCAGCAGCAGCCGGGACAGGGGCGATCAGGAGACCCAGTACTTC.

The J gene is TRBJ2-5, the V gene TRBV6-5; 8 bases are a match to TRBD1. Gene TRBJ2-7 matches the end of the DNA better, so the J call may be wrong. There are 14 residues in the CDR3. Germline CDR1 is MNHEY and CDR2 is SVGAGI. The CDR3 DNA is TGTGCCAGCAGTGGACAGGGTCTTTCCTACGAGCAGTACTTC. Translated, it gives CASSGQGLSYEQYF.

This sequence joins TRBV6-1 and TRBJ2-7, with 8 bases lining up with TRBD1. The length of the CDR3 is 13 residues. With 9 bases clipped from V and 7 bases from J, the junction kept 11 bases outside the gene matches. CDR1 and CDR2 from the germline V gene are MNHNS and SASEGT. The CDR3 region is CASRTGPSLEQYF. CDR3 in DNA: TGTGCCAGTCGGACAGGGCCCTCTTTGGAGCAGTACTTC.

V is TRBV7-6 and J is TRBJ1-1, with a weak D call TRBD1 (6 bases). Germline CDR1 and CDR2: SGHVS and FNYEAQ. This CDR3 has 13 amino acids. V lost 5 bases, J lost 1 base, and 8 bases lay in between. CDR3 sequence reads: CASSAQGNTEAFF. Written as DNA, the CDR3 is TGTGCCAGCAGCGCACAGGGGAACACTGAAGCTTTCTTT.

The gene calls are TRBV9 and TRBJ2-5; tentative D call: TRBD1 (6 bases). With 4 bases removed from V and 5 bases from J, the gap between germline ends came to 18 bases. CDR3 length equals 15 residues. Germline loops: CDR1 SGDLS, CDR2 YYNGEE. For the CDR3, the DNA is TGTGCCAGCAGCCCTGACAGGCCACAAGGGGAGACCCAGTACTTC. It translates to CASSPDRPQGETQYF.

In this sample, this clone turned up many times. The chain combines TRBV6-1 with TRBJ2-2; the match to TRBD1 covers 8 bases. CDR3 length: 15 residues. Germline-derived CDR1 and CDR2 are MNHNS and SASEGT. V shed 0 bases and J 3 bases; nucleotides not matched to a gene: 0. CDR3 region: CASSEATGDTGELFF. CDR3 nucleotide sequence: TGTGCCAGCAGTGAAGCGACAGGGGACACCGGGGAGCTGTTTTTT.

The V gene is TRBV5-1, the J gene TRBJ1-4; no clear D gene. CDR1 is SGHRS and CDR2 is YFSETQ in the germline V gene. With 0 bases removed from V and 5 bases from J, the gap between germline ends came to 11 bases. The CDR3 length is 15 residues. CDR3 loop: CASSLERAGNEKLFF. CDR3 in DNA: TGCGCCAGCAGCTTGGAAAGGGCGGGGAATGAAAAACTGTTTTTT.

The chain links TRBV19 to TRBJ2-7; 7 positions match TRBD2. V lost 3 bases, J lost 2 bases, and 7 bases stayed unmatched. Per germline, CDR1 LNHDA and CDR2 SQIVND (reference sequence). This CDR3 region has 15 residues. The CDR3 loop reads CASSIDREGPYEQYF. CDR3 DNA sequence: TGTGCCAGTAGTATCGATAGGGAGGGGCCCTACGAGCAGTACTTC.

The chain recombines TRBV4-1 with TRBJ2-7, with 8 bases identical to TRBD2. V was pared by 5 bases and J by 4 bases, with 10 bases of the junction left unmatched. Germline assignment: CDR1 MGHRA and CDR2 YSYEKL. The CDR3 has 15 residues. CDR3 nucleotides: TGCGCCAGCAGCAAGTGGATCGGGGGGGAATACGAGCAGTACTTC. Translating it yields CASSKWIGGEYEQYF.

The chain combines TRBV2 with TRBJ1-1; D is perhaps TRBD1 (6 bases). Germline lookup yields CDR1 SNHLY and CDR2 FYNNEI. V was pared by 7 bases and J by 1 base, with 16 bases between. This CDR3 region has 15 residues. CDR3 bases: TGTGCCAGCACCGAATATGGACAGAAGAACACTGAAGCTTTCTTT. This sequence encodes CASTEYGQKNTEAFF.

The chain recombines TRBV5-1 with TRBJ2-3; 7 nucleotides line up with TRBD1. The CDR3 is 15 amino acids. The junction had 3 bases not matched to a gene; V was cut back by 2 bases and J by 0 bases. Per germline, CDR1 SGHRS and CDR2 YFSETQ. CDR3: CASSFGQASTDTQYF. The CDR3 DNA follows: TGCGCCAGCAGCTTTGGACAGGCTAGCACAGATACGCAGTATTTT.

The rearrangement uses TRBV11-3 and TRBJ2-3; 15 bases map to TRBD2. The germline V gene has CDR1 SGHNT and CDR2 YENEEA. V lost 5 bases and J lost 4; bases outside the gene matches: 7. CDR3 length equals 17 residues. CDR3 region: CASSPRTSGGASDTQYF. The CDR3 DNA is TGTGCCAGCAGCCCCCGGACTAGCGGGGGGGCGTCAGATACGCAGTATTTT.

V usage is TRBV2 and J usage is TRBJ1-5; D ambiguous. The V gene lost 3 bases and the J gene lost 1 base, with 10 bases spanning the gap. Germline assignment: CDR1 SNHLY and CDR2 FYNNEI. This CDR3 is built from 15 residues. The CDR3 is CASSERSGSNQPQHF. The CDR3 DNA sequence: TGTGCCAGCAGTGAGCGGTCGGGGAGCAATCAGCCCCAGCATTTT.

The chain is built from TRBV30 and TRBJ1-1, with 8 bases identical to TRBD1. Trimming took 2 bases from V and 3 from J; bases not matched to a gene: 2. The V gene's germline CDR1 is GTSNPN and CDR2 SVGIG (reference sequence). The CDR3 has 13 amino acids. CDR3 in DNA: TGTGCCTGGAGTTCAGGGGGCGACACTGAAGCTTTCTTT. Its protein product is CAWSSGGDTEAFF.

This clone was found a few times. The chain links TRBV6-1 to TRBJ2-1; 9 nucleotides align to TRBD1. The CDR3 has 15 amino acids. Trimming removed 5 bases from V and 6 bases from J; junction bases left unmatched: 8. Germline V lookup: CDR1 MNHNS, CDR2 SASEGT. CDR3 coding DNA: TGTGCCAGCAGTACGGGACAGGGACGCGTCAATGAGCAGTTCTTC. This encodes CASSTGQGRVNEQFF.

About this clone itself: The same CDR3 is also encoded by other DNA sequences in this sample. The V gene is TRBV25-1, the J gene TRBJ2-7, with D maybe TRBD1 (6 bases). With 6 bases removed from V and 2 bases from J, the gap between germline ends came to 17 bases. Germline values: CDR1 MGHDK, CDR2 SYGVNS. The CDR3 length is 15 residues. The CDR3 reads CASSSLGRGTYEQYF. Here the CDR3 DNA reads TGTGCCAGCAGCTCCCTTGGCAGGGGTACCTACGAGCAGTACTTC.

This clone was seen a handful of times. The chain joins TRBV7-8 to TRBJ2-5; no reliable D call. The CDR3 length is 13 residues. With 3 bases removed from V and 4 bases from J, the gap between germline ends came to 9 bases. Germline V gives CDR1 SGHVS, CDR2 FQNEAQ. CDR3 in DNA: TGTGCCAGCAGCTTGAGCATTCGAGAGACCCAGTACTTC. Translating it yields CASSLSIRETQYF.

This chain links TRBV11-2 with TRBJ2-2; 9 nucleotides match TRBD1. The CDR3 consists of 15 residues. The germline gives CDR1 SGHAT, CDR2 FQNNGV. Germline trimming cut 5 bases from V and 8 bases from J; bases unmatched to any gene: 9. The CDR3, as DNA: TGTGCCAGCAGCATACAGGGGGCGCCCGGGGGGGAGCTGTTTTTT. Its protein is CASSIQGAPGGELFF. The full variable domain, completed using reference TRBV11-2 and TRBJ2-2, is EAGVAQSPRYKIIEKRQSVAFWCNPISGHATLYWYQQILGQGPKLLIQFQNNGVVDDSQLPKDRFSAERLKGVDSTLKIQPAKLEDSAVYLCASSIQGAPGGELFFGEGSRLTVL.

The V and J genes are TRBV14 and TRBJ2-5; D remains ambiguous. The CDR3 length is 15 residues. V lost 2 bases and J lost 5, with 15 bases in between. CDR1 SGHDN and CDR2 FVKESK come from the germline V gene. CDR3 in amino acids: CASSQKTVTRETQYF. CDR3 bases: TGTGCCAGCAGCCAAAAAACAGTAACCCGCGAGACCCAGTACTTC.

This clone was observed a few times. The chain links TRBV11-2 to TRBJ2-5; unclear D gene. The J call may be wrong; the DNA end is better matched by TRBJ2-7. The CDR3 spans 14 residues. Germline CDR1 reads SGHAT; CDR2 reads FQNNGV. The CDR3 DNA is TGTGCCAGCAGCTTAGATCTGGGTAGCTACGAGCAGTACTTC. Translated: CASSLDLGSYEQYF.

The chain has TRBV12-5 and TRBJ2-1; no definite D call. V was pared by 2 bases and J by 10 bases, with 9 bases between. CDR3 length: 12 residues. Germline assignment: CDR1 LGHNT and CDR2 FRNRAP. The CDR3 sequence is CASGLPRREQFF. CDR3 coding DNA: TGTGCTAGTGGTTTGCCCCGTCGGGAGCAGTTCTTC.

A note on this clone: Its ends do not fully match the called genes, so a read error is possible. The rearrangement joins TRBV7-9 to TRBJ2-2; D may be TRBD2 (6 bases). The CDR3 runs to 18 residues. CDR1 SEHNR and CDR2 FQNEAQ come from the germline V gene (reference sequence). The CDR3 loop reads CSSSLKGPGVANTGELFF. CDR3 bases: TGTTCCAGCAGCTTAAAAGGGCCGGGGGTAGCGAACACCGGGGAGCTGTTTTTT.